This T cell receptor (beta chain) derives from a study of long-term antiretroviral therapy in people with HIV. Study-level points and caveats: Dominance of pre-ART expanded clones persisted, fluctuating and often declining after ART. Nothing was known about ART adherence, viral resistance or changes in therapy.

Concerning this clone itself: No antigen is known for it.

Sequencing used immunoSEQ v3.0 at survey level. The repertoire was sequenced with immunoSEQ multiplex PCR; TCRdb's copy has only in-frame clones and lacks some. The sample consists of approximately 20,000 clones, 70% to 80% of them appearing once. The sample consisted of unsorted PBMCs, taken less than 1.8 years before starting antiretroviral therapy. This TCR came from a woman aged 40 to 50 with HIV.

Here the CDR3 DNA reads TGTGCCAGCTTTGTCCAGGGGGCACCATCCTACGAGCAGTACTTC. This sequence encodes CASFVQGAPSYEQYF. The rearrangement joins TRBV5-4 to TRBJ2-7, with 8 bases matching TRBD1. CDR1 is SGHNT, CDR2 YYREEE, per germline (reference sequence). V shed 7 bases, J shed 1 base, and the junction held 10 bases outside the gene matches. CDR3 length equals 15 residues.